Listed below are T cell receptor beta chains from one sample, sequenced in a study of T cells expressing NK-cell markers. TCRdb reanalyzed the 5' RACE reads and collapses them to one entry per CDR3 protein, without DNA. This sample's clone table lists 150,000 or so distinct CDR3 sequences. The sample consisted of blood T cells: a sorted CD56 or NKG2C T cell subset, CD4+ or CD8+ T cells, or bulk PBMC T cells (not recorded which). The receptors here all came from a woman between 50 and 59 years old in good health. Both conserved end residues are part of each CDR3.

J,V,CDR3
TRBJ2-7,TRBV4-2,CASSQVSGTTYEQYF
TRBJ2-2,TRBV5-5,CASSKERGGELFF
TRBJ2-7,TRBV4-2,CASSQGPGLALSYEQYF
TRBJ2-7,TRBV11-1,CASSLVPGIGEQYF
TRBJ2-1,TRBV7-3,CASSLIGTEYNEQFF
TRBJ2-2,TRBV12-3/TRBV12-4,CASRDRRREGLETGELFF
TRBJ2-5,TRBV25-1,CASSEIPGMVPQETQYF
TRBJ2-1,TRBV5-8,CASSLGTSLLYYNEQFF
TRBJ2-1,TRBV7-9,CASPPAPGLASNEQFF
TRBJ1-6,TRBV6-1,CASSDDISSYNSPLHF
TRBJ2-3,TRBV24-1,CATSDHSPTSDTQYF
TRBJ2-3,TRBV7-9,CASSLATGTEYNTQYF
TRBJ2-1,TRBV9,CASSASGTPSQQFF
TRBJ2-3,TRBV4-1,CASRPGQKSTDTQYF
TRBJ2-7,TRBV27,CASRTAGSSYEQYF
TRBJ1-1,TRBV11-2,CASSLMNTEAFF
TRBJ2-3,TRBV4-1,CASSQGGFTQYF
TRBJ2-1,TRBV7-9,CASSLASSGRGEQFF
TRBJ1-1,TRBV7-8,CASSLWTGENTEAFF
TRBJ1-2,TRBV20-1,CSARDPQGTIYGYTF